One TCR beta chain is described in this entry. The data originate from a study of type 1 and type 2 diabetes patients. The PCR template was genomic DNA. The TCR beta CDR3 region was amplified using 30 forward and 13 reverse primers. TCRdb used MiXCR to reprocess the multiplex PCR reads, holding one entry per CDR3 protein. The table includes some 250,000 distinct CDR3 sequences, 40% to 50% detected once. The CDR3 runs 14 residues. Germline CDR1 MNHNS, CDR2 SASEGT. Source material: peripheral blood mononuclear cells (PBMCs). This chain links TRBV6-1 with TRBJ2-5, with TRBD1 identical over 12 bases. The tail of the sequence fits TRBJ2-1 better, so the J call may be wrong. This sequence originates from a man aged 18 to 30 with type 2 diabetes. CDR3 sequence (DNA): TGTGCCAGCACCCCGGGACAGGGGGCTAGTGAGCAGTTCTTC. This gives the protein CASTPGQGASEQFF.